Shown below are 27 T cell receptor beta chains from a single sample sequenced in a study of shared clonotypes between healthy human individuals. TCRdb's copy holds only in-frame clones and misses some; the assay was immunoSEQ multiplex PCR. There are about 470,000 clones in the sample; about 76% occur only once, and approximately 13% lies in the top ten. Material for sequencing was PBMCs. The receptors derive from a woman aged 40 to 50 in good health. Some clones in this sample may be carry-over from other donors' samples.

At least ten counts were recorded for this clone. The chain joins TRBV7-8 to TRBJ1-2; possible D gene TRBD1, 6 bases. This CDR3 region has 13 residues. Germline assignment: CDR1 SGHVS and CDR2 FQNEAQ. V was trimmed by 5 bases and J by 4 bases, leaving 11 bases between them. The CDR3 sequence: CASSPDRSYGYTF. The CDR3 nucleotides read TGTGCCAGCAGCCCGGACAGAAGCTATGGCTACACCTTC.

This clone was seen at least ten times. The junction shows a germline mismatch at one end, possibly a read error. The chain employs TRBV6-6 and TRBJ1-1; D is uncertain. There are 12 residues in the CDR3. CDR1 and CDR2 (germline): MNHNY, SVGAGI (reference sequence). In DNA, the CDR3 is TGTGCCAGCAGTTACTCAGAACTGCTCCACCTCTTT. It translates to CASSYSELLHLF.

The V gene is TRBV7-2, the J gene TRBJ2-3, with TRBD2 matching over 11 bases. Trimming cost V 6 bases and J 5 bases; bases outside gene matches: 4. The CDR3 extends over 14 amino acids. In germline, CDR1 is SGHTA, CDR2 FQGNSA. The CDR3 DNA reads TGTGCCAGCAGTCAAGGACTAGCGGGAGATACGCAGTATTTT. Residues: CASSQGLAGDTQYF.

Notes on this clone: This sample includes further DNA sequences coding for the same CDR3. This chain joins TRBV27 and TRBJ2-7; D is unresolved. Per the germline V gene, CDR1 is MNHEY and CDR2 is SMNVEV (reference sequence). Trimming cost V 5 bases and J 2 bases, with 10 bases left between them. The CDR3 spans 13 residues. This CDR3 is CASSPRNPYEQYF. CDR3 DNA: TGTGCCAGCAGTCCCCGAAACCCCTACGAGCAGTACTTC.

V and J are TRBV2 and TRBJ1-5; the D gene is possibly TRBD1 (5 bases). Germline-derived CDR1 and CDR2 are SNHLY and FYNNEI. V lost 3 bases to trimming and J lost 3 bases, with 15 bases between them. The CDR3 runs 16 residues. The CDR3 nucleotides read TGTGCCAGCAGTGATTTGGGGGTGGAAGACAATCAGCCCCAGCATTTT. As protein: CASSDLGVEDNQPQHF.

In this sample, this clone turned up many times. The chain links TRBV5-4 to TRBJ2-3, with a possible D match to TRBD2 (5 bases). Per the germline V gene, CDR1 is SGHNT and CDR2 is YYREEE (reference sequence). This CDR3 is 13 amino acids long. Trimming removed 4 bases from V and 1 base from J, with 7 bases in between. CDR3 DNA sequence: TGTGCCAGCAGCCGGCGGGGCACAGATACGCAGTATTTT. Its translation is CASSRRGTDTQYF.

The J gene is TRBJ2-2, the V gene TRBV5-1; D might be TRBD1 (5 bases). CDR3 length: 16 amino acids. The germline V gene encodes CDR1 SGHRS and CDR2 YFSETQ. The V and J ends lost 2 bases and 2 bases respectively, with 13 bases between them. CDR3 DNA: TGCGCCAGCAGCTTAGGGGCCGTAGTAAACACCGGGGAGCTGTTTTTT. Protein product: CASSLGAVVNTGELFF.

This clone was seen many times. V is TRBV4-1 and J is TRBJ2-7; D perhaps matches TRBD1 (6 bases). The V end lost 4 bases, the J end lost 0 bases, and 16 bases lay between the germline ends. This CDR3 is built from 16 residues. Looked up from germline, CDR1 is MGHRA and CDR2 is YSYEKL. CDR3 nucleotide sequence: TGCGCCAGCAGCCGGGACCGACAGGTACCCTCCTACGAGCAGTACTTC. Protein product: CASSRDRQVPSYEQYF.

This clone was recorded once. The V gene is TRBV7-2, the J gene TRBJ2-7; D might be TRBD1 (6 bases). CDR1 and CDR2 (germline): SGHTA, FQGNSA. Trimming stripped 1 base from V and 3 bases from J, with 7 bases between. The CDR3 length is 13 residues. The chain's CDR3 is CASSLGRGYEQYF. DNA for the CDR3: TGTGCCAGCAGCTTAGGCAGGGGCTACGAGCAGTACTTC.

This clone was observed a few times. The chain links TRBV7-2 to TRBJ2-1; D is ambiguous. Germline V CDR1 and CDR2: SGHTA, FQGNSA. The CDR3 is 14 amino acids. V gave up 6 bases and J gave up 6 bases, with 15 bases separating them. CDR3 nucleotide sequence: TGTGCCAGCAGGCGGAATGACCCCTCCAATGAGCAGTTCTTC. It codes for CASRRNDPSNEQFF. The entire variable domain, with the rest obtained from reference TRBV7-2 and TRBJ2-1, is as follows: GAGVSQSPSNKVTEKGKDVELRCDPISGHTALYWYRQSLGQGLEFLIYFQGNSAPDKSGLPSDRFSAERTGGSVSTLTIQRTQQEDSAVYLCASRRNDPSNEQFFGPGTRLTVL.

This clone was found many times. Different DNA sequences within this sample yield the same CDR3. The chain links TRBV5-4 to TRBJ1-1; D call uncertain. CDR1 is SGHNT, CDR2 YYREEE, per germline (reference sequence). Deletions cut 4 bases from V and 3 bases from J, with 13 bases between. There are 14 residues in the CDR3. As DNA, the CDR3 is TGTGCCAGCAGCAATATCGTGGTTGACACTGAAGCTTTCTTT. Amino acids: CASSNIVVDTEAFF.

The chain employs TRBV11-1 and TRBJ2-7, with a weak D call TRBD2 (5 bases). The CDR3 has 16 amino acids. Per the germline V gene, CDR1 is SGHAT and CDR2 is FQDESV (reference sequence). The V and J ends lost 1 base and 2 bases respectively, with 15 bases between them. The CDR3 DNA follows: TGTGCCAGCAGCTTAGAGGGTGGACTTTCCACCTACGAGCAGTACTTC. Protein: CASSLEGGLSTYEQYF. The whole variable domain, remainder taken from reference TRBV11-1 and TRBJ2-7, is EAEVAQSPRYKITEKSQAVAFWCDPISGHATLYWYRQILGQGPELLVQFQDESVVDDSQLPKDRFSAERLKGVDSTLKIQPAELGDSAMYLCASSLEGGLSTYEQYFGPGTRLTVT.

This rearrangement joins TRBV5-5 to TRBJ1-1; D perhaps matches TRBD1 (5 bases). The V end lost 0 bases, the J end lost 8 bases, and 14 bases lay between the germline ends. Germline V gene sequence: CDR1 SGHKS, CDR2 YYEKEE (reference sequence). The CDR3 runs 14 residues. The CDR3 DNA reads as TGTGCCAGCAGCTTGGGCGGCCAGGGTAGGGAAGCTTTCTTT. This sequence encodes CASSLGGQGREAFF.

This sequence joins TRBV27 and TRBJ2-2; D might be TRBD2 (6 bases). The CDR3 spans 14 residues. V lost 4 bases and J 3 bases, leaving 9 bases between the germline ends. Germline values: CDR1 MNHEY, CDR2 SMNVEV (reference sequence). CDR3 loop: CASSSGGYTGELFF. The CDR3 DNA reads TGTGCCAGCAGTTCCGGGGGTTACACCGGGGAGCTGTTTTTT.

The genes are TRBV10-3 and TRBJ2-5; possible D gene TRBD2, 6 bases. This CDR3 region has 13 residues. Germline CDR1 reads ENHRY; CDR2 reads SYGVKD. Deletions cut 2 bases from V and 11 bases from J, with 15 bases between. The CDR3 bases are TGTGCCATCAGTGAGGCGACTCCGGGGGAGCAGTACTTC. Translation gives CAISEATPGEQYF.

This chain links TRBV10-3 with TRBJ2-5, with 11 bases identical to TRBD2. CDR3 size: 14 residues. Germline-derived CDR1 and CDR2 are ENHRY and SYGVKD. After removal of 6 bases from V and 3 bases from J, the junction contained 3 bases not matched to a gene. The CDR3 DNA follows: TGTGCCATCAGACCGGGACTAGCGGAAGAGACCCAGTACTTC. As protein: CAIRPGLAEETQYF.

The CDR3 DNA reads TGTGCCAGCAGTCAACAGGGGGTATCCGAAAAACTGTTTTTT. Amino acids: CASSQQGVSEKLFF. V gene TRBV28 combines with J gene TRBJ1-4; 8 nucleotides match TRBD1. V lost 5 bases to trimming and J lost 8 bases; unmatched junction nucleotides: 7. This CDR3 is 14 amino acids long. Germline lookup yields CDR1 MDHEN and CDR2 SYDVKM.

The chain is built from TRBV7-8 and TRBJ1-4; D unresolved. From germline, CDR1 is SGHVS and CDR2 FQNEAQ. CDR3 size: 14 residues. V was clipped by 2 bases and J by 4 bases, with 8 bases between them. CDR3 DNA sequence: TGTGCCAGCAGCTTACGGCAGAATAATGAAAAACTGTTTTTT. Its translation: CASSLRQNNEKLFF. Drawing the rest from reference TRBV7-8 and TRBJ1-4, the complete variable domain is GAGVSQSPRYKVAKRGQDVALRCDPISGHVSLFWYQQALGQGPEFLTYFQNEAQLDKSGLPSDRFFAERPEGSVSTLKIQRTQQEDSAVYLCASSLRQNNEKLFFGSGTQLSVL.

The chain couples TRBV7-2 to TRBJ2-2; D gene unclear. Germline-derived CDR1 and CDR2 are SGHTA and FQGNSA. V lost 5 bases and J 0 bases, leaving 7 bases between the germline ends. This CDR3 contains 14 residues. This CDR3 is CASSGIANTGELFF. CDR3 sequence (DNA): TGTGCCAGCAGCGGGATTGCGAACACCGGGGAGCTGTTTTTT. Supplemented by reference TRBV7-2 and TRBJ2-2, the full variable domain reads GAGVSQSPSNKVTEKGKDVELRCDPISGHTALYWYRQSLGQGLEFLIYFQGNSAPDKSGLPSDRFSAERTGGSVSTLTIQRTQQEDSAVYLCASSGIANTGELFFGEGSRLTVL.

The CDR3 loop reads CASSFRGGEAYEQYF. The DNA of the CDR3 is TGTGCCAGCAGTTTCCGCGGGGGGGAGGCGTACGAGCAGTACTTC. The chain joins TRBV28 to TRBJ2-5, with 9 bases that match TRBD2. TRBJ2-7 matches the DNA end more closely, so the J call is doubtful. The CDR3 spans 15 residues. The germline gives CDR1 MDHEN, CDR2 SYDVKM.

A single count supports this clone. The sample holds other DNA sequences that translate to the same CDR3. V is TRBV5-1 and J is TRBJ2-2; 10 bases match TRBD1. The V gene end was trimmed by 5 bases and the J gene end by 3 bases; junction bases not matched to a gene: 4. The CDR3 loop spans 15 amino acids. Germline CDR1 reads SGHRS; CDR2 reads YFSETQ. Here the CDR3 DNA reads TGCGCCAGCAGTTCCGGGACAGGGGACACCGGGGAGCTGTTTTTT. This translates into CASSSGTGDTGELFF.

CDR3 bases: TGCGCCAGCAGCTTACCTAGCGGGATGTACCAAGAGACCCAGTACTTC. Translating gives CASSLPSGMYQETQYF. The chain combines TRBV5-1 with TRBJ2-5, with 9 bases matching TRBD2. The J segment lost 0 bases and the V segment lost 2 bases, leaving 5 bases of the junction unmatched. The CDR3 runs to 16 residues. Germline CDR1 is SGHRS and CDR2 is YFSETQ.

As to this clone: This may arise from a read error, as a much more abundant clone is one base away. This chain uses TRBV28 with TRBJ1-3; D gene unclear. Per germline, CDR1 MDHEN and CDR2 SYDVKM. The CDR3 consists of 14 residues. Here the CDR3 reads CANSLVPHGNTIYF. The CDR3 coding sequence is TGTGCCAACAGTTTAGTCCCCCACGGAAACACCATATATTTT.

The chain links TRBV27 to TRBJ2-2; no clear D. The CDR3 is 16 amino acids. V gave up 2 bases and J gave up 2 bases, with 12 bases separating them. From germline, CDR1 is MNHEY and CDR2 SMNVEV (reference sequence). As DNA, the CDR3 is TGTGCCAGCAGTTTAAACGGACGTACCAACACCGGGGAGCTGTTTTTT. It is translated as CASSLNGRTNTGELFF.

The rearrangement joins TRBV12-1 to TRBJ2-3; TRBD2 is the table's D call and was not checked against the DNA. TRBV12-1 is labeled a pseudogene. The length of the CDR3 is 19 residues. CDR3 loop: CASSFGNFQRESGTDTQYF. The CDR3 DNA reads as TGTGCCAGCAGCTTTGGTAACTTCCAGCGGGAGTCAGGTACAGATACGCAGTATTTT.

CDR3 residues: CASSLGQGSSYNEQFF. The CDR3 DNA reads as TGCGCCAGCAGCTTAGGCCAAGGGAGCTCCTACAATGAGCAGTTCTTC. V usage is TRBV5-1 and J usage is TRBJ2-1; D is perhaps TRBD2 (5 bases). Deletions cut 2 bases from V and 0 bases from J, with 12 bases between. CDR3 length: 16 residues. Germline CDR1 reads SGHRS; CDR2 reads YFSETQ.

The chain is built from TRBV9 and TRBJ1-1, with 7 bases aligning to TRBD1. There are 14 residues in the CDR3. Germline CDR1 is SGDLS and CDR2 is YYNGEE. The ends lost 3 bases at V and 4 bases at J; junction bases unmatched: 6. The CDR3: CASSASTGSTEAFF. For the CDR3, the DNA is TGTGCCAGCAGCGCCTCGACAGGGAGCACTGAAGCTTTCTTT.